The 6 T cell receptor beta chains reported below all come from one sample, sequenced in a study of shared clonotypes between healthy human individuals. Measured with immunoSEQ multiplex PCR; TCRdb has only the in-frame clones, and not every one. The sample holds 750,000 to 1,000,000 clones, approximately 92% seen once. CD45RO-negative, CCR7-positively selected cells formed the naive CD8 fraction, excluding terminally differentiated effector memory CD45RA+ cells. Specimen: naive CD8+ T cells sorted from blood. The receptors come from a man aged 25-45 years in good health.

Points on this clone: Compared with germline, one end of the junction differs, possibly owing to a read error. The chain is built from TRBV29-1 and TRBJ2-3, with TRBD2 matching over 16 bases. Germline CDR1 reads SQVTM; CDR2 reads ANQGSEA. The CDR3 has 15 amino acids. CDR3 bases: TGCAGCGCCTCGGGACTAGCGGGAGGGCCAGGGTACGAGCGTTTT. Its translation: CSASGLAGGPGYERF.

This clone turned up a few times. The CDR3 region has the DNA TGTGCCAGCAGTGTGGACAGCGGTTCTGTGGACTATGGCTACACCTTC. Its protein product is CASSVDSGSVDYGYTF. The rearrangement joins TRBV6-1 to TRBJ1-2; a possible D gene is TRBD1 (6 bases). The CDR3 spans 16 residues. V was trimmed by 4 bases and J by 3 bases, leaving 18 bases between them. Germline-derived CDR1 and CDR2 are MNHNS and SASEGT.

This chain uses TRBV9 with TRBJ2-1, with D uncertain. V was clipped by 4 bases and J by 6 bases, with 8 bases between them. This CDR3 comprises 12 residues. Germline V CDR1 and CDR2: SGDLS, YYNGEE. The CDR3 bases are TGTGCCAGCAGCATCTCGGGCAATGAGCAGTTCTTC. Its translation is CASSISGNEQFF.

This chain links TRBV7-1 with TRBJ2-7, with 7 bases aligning to TRBD1. TRBV7-1 is an ORF; its function is uncertain. The CDR3 is 14 residues long. With 4 bases clipped from V and 1 base from J, the junction kept 4 bases outside the gene matches. CDR3 loop: CASSLVRGSYEQYF. The CDR3 nucleotides read TGTGCCAGCAGCTTAGTCAGGGGGTCCTACGAGCAGTACTTC.

This sequence joins TRBV5-1 and TRBJ2-1; possible D gene TRBD2, 5 bases. There are 13 residues in the CDR3. The V end was cut by 3 bases, the J end by 7 bases, with 11 bases between. Per the germline V gene, CDR1 is SGHRS and CDR2 is YFSETQ. The CDR3 coding sequence is TGCGCCAGCAGCTCCGAGGGTGGGAATGAGCAGTTCTTC. Translating gives CASSSEGGNEQFF.

The V call is TRBV7-9, the J call TRBJ2-7, with TRBD1 as a possible D gene (6 bases). This CDR3 region has 14 residues. Germline loops: CDR1 SEHNR, CDR2 FQNEAQ (reference sequence). V was pared by 5 bases and J by 6 bases, with 17 bases between. As DNA, the CDR3 is TGTGCCAGCAGCGCCCACCTGAACAGGGCCGAGCAGTACTTC. It specifies CASSAHLNRAEQYF.